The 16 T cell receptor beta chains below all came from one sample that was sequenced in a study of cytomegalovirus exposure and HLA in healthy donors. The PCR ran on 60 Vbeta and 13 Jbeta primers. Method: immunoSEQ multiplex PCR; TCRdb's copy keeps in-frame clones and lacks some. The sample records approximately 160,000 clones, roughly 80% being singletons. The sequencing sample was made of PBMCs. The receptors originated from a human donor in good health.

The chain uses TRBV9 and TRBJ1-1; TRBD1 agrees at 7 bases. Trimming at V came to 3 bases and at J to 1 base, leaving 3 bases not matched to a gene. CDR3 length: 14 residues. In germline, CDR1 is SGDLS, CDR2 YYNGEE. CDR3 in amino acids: CASSGGDRNTEAFF. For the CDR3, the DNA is TGTGCCAGCAGCGGAGGGGACAGGAACACTGAAGCTTTCTTT.

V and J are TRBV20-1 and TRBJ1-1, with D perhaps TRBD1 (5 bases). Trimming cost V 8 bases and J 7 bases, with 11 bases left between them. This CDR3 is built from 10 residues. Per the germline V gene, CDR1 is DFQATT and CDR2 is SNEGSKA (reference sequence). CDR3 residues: CSSQGYEAFF. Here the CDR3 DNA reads TGCAGTAGTCAGGGTTATGAAGCTTTCTTT.

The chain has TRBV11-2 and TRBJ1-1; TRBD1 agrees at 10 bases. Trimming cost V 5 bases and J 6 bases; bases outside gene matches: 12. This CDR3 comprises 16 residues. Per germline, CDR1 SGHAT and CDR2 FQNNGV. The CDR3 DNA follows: TGTGCCAGCAGCCTGAGAGGGACAGGGGAATCTTCTGAAGCTTTCTTT. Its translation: CASSLRGTGESSEAFF.

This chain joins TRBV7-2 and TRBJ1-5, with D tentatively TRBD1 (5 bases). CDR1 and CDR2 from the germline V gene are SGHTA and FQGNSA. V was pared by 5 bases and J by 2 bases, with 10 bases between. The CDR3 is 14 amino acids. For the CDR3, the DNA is TGTGCCAGCAGCAGCCGGGGGGGCAATCAGCCCCAGCATTTT. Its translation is CASSSRGGNQPQHF.

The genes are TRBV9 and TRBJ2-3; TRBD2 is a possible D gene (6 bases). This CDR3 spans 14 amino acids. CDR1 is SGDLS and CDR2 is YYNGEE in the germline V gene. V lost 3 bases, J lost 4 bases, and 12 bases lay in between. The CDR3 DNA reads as TGTGCCAGCAGCGCGACGGGACTTTCAGATACGCAGTATTTT. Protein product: CASSATGLSDTQYF.

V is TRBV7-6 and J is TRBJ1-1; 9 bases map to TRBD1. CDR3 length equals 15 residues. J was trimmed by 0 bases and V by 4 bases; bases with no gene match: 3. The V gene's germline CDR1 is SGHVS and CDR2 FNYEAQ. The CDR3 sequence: CASSSRQGVNTEAFF. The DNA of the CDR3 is TGTGCCAGCAGCTCCAGACAGGGGGTGAACACTGAAGCTTTCTTT.

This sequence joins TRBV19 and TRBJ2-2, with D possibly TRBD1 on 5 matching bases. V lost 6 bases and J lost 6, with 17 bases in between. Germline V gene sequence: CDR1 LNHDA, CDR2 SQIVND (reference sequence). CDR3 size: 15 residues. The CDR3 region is CASRTRAGLAGELFF. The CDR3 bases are TGTGCCAGTAGAACCCGGGCAGGGCTCGCCGGGGAGCTGTTTTTT. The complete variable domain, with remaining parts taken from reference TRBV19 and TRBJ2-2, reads DGGITQSPKYLFRKEGQNVTLSCEQNLNHDAMYWYRQDPGQGLRLIYYSQIVNDFQKGDIAEGYSVSREKKESFPLTVTSAQKNPTAFYLCASRTRAGLAGELFFGEGSRLTVL.

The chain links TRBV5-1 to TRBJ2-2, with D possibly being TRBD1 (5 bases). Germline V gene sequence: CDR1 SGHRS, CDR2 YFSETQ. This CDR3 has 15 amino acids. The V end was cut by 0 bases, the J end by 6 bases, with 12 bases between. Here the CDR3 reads CASSLEVWGAGELFF. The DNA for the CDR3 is TGCGCCAGCAGCTTGGAAGTGTGGGGCGCCGGGGAGCTGTTTTTT.

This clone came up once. DNA for the CDR3: TGTGCCAGCAGCCCAAGGACAGGGCGGGAGCCCCAGCATTTT. Encoded protein: CASSPRTGREPQHF. This sequence joins TRBV7-2 and TRBJ1-5; TRBD1 agrees at 8 bases. Trimming at V came to 5 bases and at J to 8 bases, leaving 8 bases not matched to a gene. The V gene's germline CDR1 is SGHTA and CDR2 FQGNSA. CDR3 length: 14 amino acids.

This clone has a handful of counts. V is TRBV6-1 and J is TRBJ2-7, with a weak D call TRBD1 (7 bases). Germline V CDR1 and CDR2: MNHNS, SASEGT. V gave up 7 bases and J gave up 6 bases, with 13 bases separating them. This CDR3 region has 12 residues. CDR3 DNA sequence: TGTGCCAGCACGGAGGGGGCGACCGAGCAGTACTTC. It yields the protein CASTEGATEQYF.

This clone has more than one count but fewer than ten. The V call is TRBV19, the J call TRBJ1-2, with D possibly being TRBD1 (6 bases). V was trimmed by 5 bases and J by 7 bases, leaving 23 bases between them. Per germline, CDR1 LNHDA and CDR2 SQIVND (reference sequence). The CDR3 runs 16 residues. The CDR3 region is CASSHRPARGASGYTF. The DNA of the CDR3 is TGTGCCAGTAGTCACCGGCCTGCCCGGGGGGCGAGTGGCTACACCTTC.

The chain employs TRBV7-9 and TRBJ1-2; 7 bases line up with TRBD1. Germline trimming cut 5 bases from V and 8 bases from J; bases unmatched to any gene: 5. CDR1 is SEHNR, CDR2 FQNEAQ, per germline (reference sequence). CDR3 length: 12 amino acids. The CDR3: CASSVDRDGYTF. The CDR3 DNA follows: TGTGCCAGCAGCGTCGACAGGGACGGCTACACCTTC.

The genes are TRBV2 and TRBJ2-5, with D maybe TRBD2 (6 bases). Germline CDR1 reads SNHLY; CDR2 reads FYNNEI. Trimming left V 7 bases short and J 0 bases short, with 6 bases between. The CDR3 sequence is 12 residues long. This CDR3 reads CASTGDQETQYF. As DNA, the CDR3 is TGTGCCAGCACGGGAGACCAAGAGACCCAGTACTTC.

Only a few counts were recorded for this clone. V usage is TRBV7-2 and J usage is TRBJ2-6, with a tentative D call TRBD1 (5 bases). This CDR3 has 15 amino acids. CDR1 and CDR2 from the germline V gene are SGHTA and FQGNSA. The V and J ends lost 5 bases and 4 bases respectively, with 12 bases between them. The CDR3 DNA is TGTGCCAGCAGCACGTCAGGGTCCGGGGCCAACGTCCTGACTTTC. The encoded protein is CASSTSGSGANVLTF.

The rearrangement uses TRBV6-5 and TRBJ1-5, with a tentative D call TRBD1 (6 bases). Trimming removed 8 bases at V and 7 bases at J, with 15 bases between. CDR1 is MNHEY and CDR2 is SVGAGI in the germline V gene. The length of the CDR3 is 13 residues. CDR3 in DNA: TGTGCCAGCGGACAGTTCCAGGGACAGCCCCAGCATTTT. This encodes CASGQFQGQPQHF.

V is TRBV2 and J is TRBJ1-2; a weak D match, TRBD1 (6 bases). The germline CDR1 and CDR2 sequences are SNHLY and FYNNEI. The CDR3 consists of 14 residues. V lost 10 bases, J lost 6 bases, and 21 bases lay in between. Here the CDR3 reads CAIQGKEDSHGYTF. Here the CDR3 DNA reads TGTGCCATCCAAGGAAAAGAGGACAGTCATGGCTACACCTTC.